This entry lists 16 T cell receptor beta chains sequenced from one sample in a study of blood T cell repertoires in COVID-19. Repertoires were generated with immunoSEQ multiplex PCR, while TCRdb's copy carries only in-frame clones and drops some. The sample lists hundreds of thousands of clones, 70% to 90% occurring once. The sample was peripheral blood. Receptors originate from a woman between 50 and 59 years old with active or convalescent COVID-19.

This chain uses TRBV11-3 with TRBJ1-3, with D possibly TRBD1 on 5 matching bases. CDR3 length: 17 amino acids. Germline lookup yields CDR1 SGHNT and CDR2 YENEEA. V lost 3 bases to trimming and J lost 0 bases, with 15 bases between them. The CDR3 reads CASSLWRGLSSGNTIYF. CDR3 sequence (DNA): TGTGCCAGCAGCTTGTGGAGGGGCCTAAGCTCTGGAAACACCATATATTTT.

CDR3 sequence reads: CASSQGGGGSSPTDTQYF. In DNA, the CDR3 is TGCGCCAGCAGCCAAGGGGGGGGCGGGAGCAGTCCGACAGATACGCAGTATTTT. The V and J genes are TRBV4-1 and TRBJ2-3, with D tentatively TRBD2 (7 bases). Germline CDR1 is MGHRA and CDR2 is YSYEKL. The CDR3 extends over 18 amino acids. Trimming pared 1 base from V and 3 bases from J, leaving 20 bases between.

This chain uses TRBV2 with TRBJ2-2; TRBD2 might be the D (5 bases). The V gene lost 1 base and the J gene lost 2 bases, with 11 bases spanning the gap. Germline CDR1 SNHLY, CDR2 FYNNEI. The CDR3 has 16 residues. The CDR3 bases are TGTGCCAGCAGTGAAGGTCTAGCCGTAAACACCGGGGAGCTGTTTTTT. Protein sequence: CASSEGLAVNTGELFF. The full variable domain, with the rest looked up from reference TRBV2 and TRBJ2-2, is EPEVTQTPSHQVTQMGQEVILRCVPISNHLYFYWYRQILGQKVEFLVSFYNNEISEKSEIFDDQFSVERPDGSNFTLKIRSTKLEDSAMYFCASSEGLAVNTGELFFGEGSRLTVL.

This clone was detected only a few times. CDR3 nucleotide sequence: TGTGCCAGCAGCTTGCTGGCCAGGGGGCCTGGAAACACCATATATTTT. Protein sequence: CASSLLARGPGNTIYF. The rearrangement uses TRBV5-8 and TRBJ1-3, with 8 bases fitting TRBD1. CDR3 length: 16 amino acids. The V and J ends lost 1 base and 2 bases, in that order; junction bases with no gene match: 5. Germline V lookup: CDR1 SGHTS, CDR2 YDEGEE.

The chain couples TRBV19 to TRBJ2-1; 10 positions agree with TRBD2. Germline V gene data show CDR1 as LNHDA and CDR2 as SQIVND (reference sequence). This CDR3 is 17 amino acids long. With V trimmed by 4 bases and J by 0 bases, 6 bases remained unmatched. CDR3 DNA sequence: TGTGCCAGTAGTACCTTCTCTAGCGGGAGCTCCTACAATGAGCAGTTCTTC. Its protein product is CASSTFSSGSSYNEQFF.

This clone appeared a single time. This chain joins TRBV7-9 and TRBJ2-1; D is undetermined. Germline V CDR1 and CDR2: SEHNR, FQNEAQ (reference sequence). V lost 4 bases and J lost 9, with 10 bases in between. The CDR3 is made up of 12 amino acids. CDR3 amino acids: CASSSDLTEQFF. DNA for the CDR3: TGTGCCAGCAGCTCCGACTTAACTGAGCAGTTCTTC.

The gene calls are TRBV11-1 and TRBJ2-7, with D tentatively TRBD2 (6 bases). Looked up from germline, CDR1 is SGHAT and CDR2 is FQDESV (reference sequence). Trimming shortened V by 1 base and J by 0 bases, and 10 bases separated the two germline ends. This CDR3 region has 15 residues. CDR3 protein: CASSLVWEDSYEQYF. The CDR3 nucleotides are TGTGCCAGCAGCTTAGTATGGGAGGACTCCTACGAGCAGTACTTC.

V and J are TRBV7-9 and TRBJ1-5; D call uncertain. With 4 bases removed from V and 3 bases from J, the gap between germline ends came to 13 bases. There are 15 residues in the CDR3. Germline V gene data show CDR1 as SEHNR and CDR2 as FQNEAQ (reference sequence). In DNA form, the CDR3 reads TGTGCCAGCAGCTCGACAAACGGAATCAATCAGCCCCAGCATTTT. It yields the protein CASSSTNGINQPQHF.

The chain carries TRBV18 and TRBJ1-4; possible D gene TRBD1, 5 bases. Germline CDR1 reads KGHSH; CDR2 reads LQKENI. V lost 3 bases to trimming and J lost 3 bases, with 8 bases between them. CDR3 length: 14 residues. The CDR3 DNA reads TGTGCCAGCTCACCTGACAGCCCTAATGAAAAACTGTTTTTT. Amino acid sequence: CASSPDSPNEKLFF. Together with reference TRBV18 and TRBJ1-4, the CDR3 gives the full variable domain: NAGVMQNPRHLVRRRGQEARLRCSPMKGHSHVYWYRQLPEEGLKFMVYLQKENIIDESGMPKERFSAEFPKEGPSILRIQQVVRGDSAAYFCASSPDSPNEKLFFGSGTQLSVL.

This chain uses TRBV4-1 with TRBJ1-4, with D perhaps TRBD1 (6 bases). The germline V gene encodes CDR1 MGHRA and CDR2 YSYEKL. The CDR3 consists of 14 residues. V was clipped by 10 bases and J by 5 bases, with 17 bases between them. In DNA form, the CDR3 reads TGCGCCACCCGACCGACAGGACAGAATGAAAAACTGTTTTTT. Protein sequence: CATRPTGQNEKLFF.

The sample holds a few counts of this clone. The chain uses TRBV10-1 and TRBJ2-3; D possibly corresponds to TRBD2 (6 bases). The CDR3 has 14 amino acids. Between the trimmed V and J ends, which lost 4 bases and 0 bases, there was a span of 8 bases. CDR1 is WNHNN, CDR2 SYGVQD, per germline (reference sequence). This CDR3 reads CASSAGESTDTQYF. CDR3 coding DNA: TGCGCCAGCAGTGCGGGAGAGAGCACAGATACGCAGTATTTT.

The CDR3 DNA follows: TGTGCCAGCAGCGTAAGGGGTGGGGACACTGAAGCTTTCTTT. This translates into CASSVRGGDTEAFF. This chain connects TRBV9 to TRBJ1-1, with D possibly matching TRBD1 (5 bases). CDR3 length equals 14 residues. Germline CDR1 SGDLS, CDR2 YYNGEE. Trimming shortened V by 1 base and J by 3 bases, and 10 bases separated the two germline ends.

This chain joins TRBV9 and TRBJ1-2; 9 bases are shared with TRBD1. Germline CDR1 and CDR2: SGDLS and YYNGEE. This CDR3 spans 15 amino acids. V shed 5 bases, J shed 2 bases, and the junction held 7 bases outside the gene matches. CDR3 in DNA: TGTGCCAGCAGTGGAACAGGGGGCGACAACTATGGCTACACCTTC. Protein: CASSGTGGDNYGYTF. The whole variable domain, remainder taken from reference TRBV9 and TRBJ1-2, is DSGVTQTPKHLITATGQRVTLRCSPRSGDLSVYWYQQSLDQGLQFLIQYYNGEERAKGNILERFSAQQFPDLHSELNLSSLELGDSALYFCASSGTGGDNYGYTFGSGTRLTVV.

V gene TRBV2 combines with J gene TRBJ1-1; 9 bases line up with TRBD1. The V gene's germline CDR1 is SNHLY and CDR2 FYNNEI. The CDR3 contains 14 residues. V lost 6 bases to trimming and J lost 4 bases; unmatched junction nucleotides: 6. The CDR3 nucleotides are TGTGCCAGCAGGGAACAGGGGGCGAGCACTGAAGCTTTCTTT. Its protein product is CASREQGASTEAFF.

The chain employs TRBV5-6 and TRBJ2-7; TRBD2 agrees at 9 bases. Germline V gene data show CDR1 as SGHDT and CDR2 as YYEEEE. The V and J ends lost 0 bases and 5 bases, in that order; junction bases with no gene match: 3. CDR3 length equals 14 residues. The DNA of the CDR3 is TGTGCCAGCAGCTTGGCCGGGACTAGCAACGAGCAGTACTTC. Translating it yields CASSLAGTSNEQYF.

The chain recombines TRBV3-1 (or the pseudogene TRBV3-2) with TRBJ1-6; no firm D call. Per the germline V gene, CDR1 is LGHDT and CDR2 is YNNKEL (reference sequence). Trimming removed 0 bases from V and 6 bases from J, with 3 bases in between. The CDR3 consists of 13 residues. The CDR3 loop reads CASSQESNSPLHF. The CDR3 bases are TGTGCCAGCAGCCAAGAGAGTAATTCACCCCTCCACTTT.